These 8 T cell receptor beta chains were sequenced from one sample in a study of vaccination effects on CD4 cells after COVID-19. Pools of viral peptides were used by the ViraFEST assay to expand antigen-specific CD4+ T cells ahead of sequencing. Following 10 days of culture, CD4+ T cells were isolated. Vaccinated recipients, who were negative for nucleocapsid antibodies, had no history of SARS-CoV-2 infection. Their cognate antigens are unknown. Clones were read by immunoSEQ multiplex PCR, and TCRdb kept only the in-frame ones, dropping some. The table records fewer than 55,000 clones, nearly 80% of them present only once. The material sequenced was CD4+ T cells from PBMCs cultured with HCoV-OC43 spike peptides, taken before COVID-19 vaccination. Subset specified: HCoV-OC43 spike overlapping peptide pool stimulation. The receptors shown here come from a human donor who received a COVID-19 vaccine.

This chain joins TRBV18 and TRBJ2-1, with D unresolved. V was clipped by 3 bases and J by 0 bases, with 9 bases between them. The CDR3 covers 15 residues. Germline V gene data show CDR1 as KGHSH and CDR2 as LQKENI. CDR3 sequence reads: CASSPSRSSYNEQFF. DNA for the CDR3: TGTGCCAGCTCACCGTCCCGCAGCTCCTACAATGAGCAGTTCTTC.

The V and J genes are TRBV9 and TRBJ1-6; possible D gene TRBD1, 6 bases. Per germline, CDR1 SGDLS and CDR2 YYNGEE. This CDR3 has 14 residues. Trimming stripped 3 bases from V and 10 bases from J, with 14 bases between. Here the CDR3 reads CASSAGTFNSPLHF. CDR3 sequence (DNA): TGTGCCAGCAGCGCCGGGACATTTAACTCACCCCTCCACTTT. The variable domain in full, completed from reference TRBV9 and TRBJ1-6, reads DSGVTQTPKHLITATGQRVTLRCSPRSGDLSVYWYQQSLDQGLQFLIQYYNGEERAKGNILERFSAQQFPDLHSELNLSSLELGDSALYFCASSAGTFNSPLHFGNGTRLTVT.

The DNA of the CDR3 is TGTGCCAGCAGTGACGACAGGGGGGCGTCCGGGGAGCTGTTTTTT. Translating gives CASSDDRGASGELFF. The chain is built from TRBV25-1 and TRBJ2-2; 9 positions agree with TRBD1. The CDR3 contains 15 residues. V lost 3 bases, J lost 6 bases, and 5 bases stayed unmatched. The V gene's germline CDR1 is MGHDK and CDR2 SYGVNS. The whole variable domain, remainder taken from reference TRBV25-1 and TRBJ2-2, is EADIYQTPRYLVIGTGKKITLECSQTMGHDKMYWYQQDPGMELHLIHYSYGVNSTEKGDLSSESTVSRIRTEHFPLTLESARPSHTSQYLCASSDDRGASGELFFGEGSRLTVL.

The rearrangement uses TRBV7-6 and TRBJ2-3; D possibly corresponds to TRBD2 (6 bases). V shed 3 bases and J shed 6 bases, with 16 bases lying between them. This CDR3 contains 15 residues. Germline V lookup: CDR1 SGHVS, CDR2 FNYEAQ. For the CDR3, the DNA is TGTGCCAGCAGCTTGTTCACGGGGGAAACGGATACGCAGTATTTT. Its protein is CASSLFTGETDTQYF. The variable domain in full, with the rest retrieved from reference TRBV7-6 and TRBJ2-3, is GAGVSQSPRYKVTKRGQDVALRCDPISGHVSLYWYRQALGQGPEFLTYFNYEAQQDKSGLPNDRFSAERPEGSISTLTIQRTEQRDSAMYRCASSLFTGETDTQYFGPGTRLTVL.

The chain employs TRBV18 and TRBJ2-2; D remains ambiguous. The germline V gene has CDR1 KGHSH and CDR2 LQKENI. V lost 3 bases and J lost 7, with 9 bases in between. This CDR3 has 13 residues. CDR3 in amino acids: CASSPSRSGELFF. DNA of the CDR3: TGTGCCAGCTCACCCAGTCGGAGCGGGGAGCTGTTTTTT.

This clone was recorded a few times. V and J are TRBV6-6 and TRBJ2-1; D uncertain. CDR1 is MNHNY, CDR2 SVGAGI, per germline (reference sequence). With 5 bases removed from V and 4 bases from J, the gap between germline ends came to 6 bases. The CDR3 totals 12 residues. The CDR3 is CASSPAYNEQFF. CDR3 nucleotides: TGTGCCAGCAGTCCCGCTTACAATGAGCAGTTCTTC.

This clone was recorded once. The chain is built from TRBV9 and TRBJ2-5; 9 bases are a match to TRBD2. The germline CDR1 and CDR2 sequences are SGDLS and YYNGEE. CDR3 length equals 15 residues. V dropped 0 bases and J dropped 4; count of bases not matched to a gene: 4. CDR3 residues: CASSVEGTSRETQYF. CDR3 DNA: TGTGCCAGCAGCGTAGAGGGGACTAGCAGAGAGACCCAGTACTTC. Drawing the rest from reference TRBV9 and TRBJ2-5, the complete variable domain is DSGVTQTPKHLITATGQRVTLRCSPRSGDLSVYWYQQSLDQGLQFLIQYYNGEERAKGNILERFSAQQFPDLHSELNLSSLELGDSALYFCASSVEGTSRETQYFGPGTRLLVL.

The chain joins TRBV19 to TRBJ1-2; the match to TRBD1 covers 10 bases. This CDR3 is 16 amino acids long. Germline assignment: CDR1 LNHDA and CDR2 SQIVND (reference sequence). The junction had 11 bases not matched to a gene; V was cut back by 8 bases and J by 2 bases. CDR3 DNA: TGTGCCAGTCAGACAACCGGGACAGGGGAAAACTATGGCTACACCTTC. Translating gives CASQTTGTGENYGYTF.